The clone carrying this T cell receptor (beta chain) was recorded at least ten times. These data are taken from a study of T-cell reconstitution after alpha-beta-depleted transplantation in children. Germline CDR1 reads SQVTM; CDR2 reads ANQGSEA. Trimming removed 4 bases at V and 6 bases at J, with 9 bases between. There are 11 residues in the CDR3. A TCRbeta library incorporating unique molecular identifiers was prepared. TCRdb reprocessed the PCR reads via MiXCR and lists one record per CDR3 protein. The table shows about 610,000 distinct CDR3 sequences, with under 12% occurring only once. This chain connects TRBV29-1 to TRBJ1-1; weak D call: TRBD1 (5 bases). This specimen consisted of PBMCs from the stem cell graft donor, obtained from the stem cell graft. The clonotype comes from a human donor who donated a stem cell graft to a child with acute myeloid leukemia. CDR3 nucleotide sequence: TGCAGCGTTGCGAGGGGTTCTGAAGCTTTCTTT. This sequence encodes CSVARGSEAFF. The entire variable domain, with the rest obtained from reference TRBV29-1 and TRBJ1-1, is as follows: SAVISQKPSRDICQRGTSLTIQCQVDSQVTMMFWYRQQPGQSLTLIATANQGSEATYESGFVIDKFPISRPNLTFSTLTVSNMSPEDSSIYLCSVARGSEAFFGQGTRLTVV.